A single sample is the source of the 28 T cell receptor beta chains below, sequenced in a study of blood T cell repertoires in COVID-19. The assay was immunoSEQ multiplex PCR, and TCRdb's table has in-frame clones only and misses some. This table holds about 120,000 clones, less than 90% found once. Sequencing input: peripheral blood. The receptors here all came from a woman over 75 with acute or convalescent COVID-19.

The V call is TRBV27, the J call TRBJ1-1, with 9 bases matching TRBD1. This CDR3 region has 15 residues. V gave up 2 bases and J gave up 3 bases; unmatched junction bases: 4. Germline CDR1 is MNHEY and CDR2 is SMNVEV (reference sequence). The CDR3 DNA sequence: TGTGCCAGCAGTTTAGACGGGACAGGGTACACTGAAGCTTTCTTT. Its protein is CASSLDGTGYTEAFF.

This clone has just one count. The chain links TRBV5-1 to TRBJ1-1, with D unresolved. CDR1 is SGHRS, CDR2 YFSETQ, per germline. The germline V and J ends were trimmed by 1 base and 0 bases, with 13 bases remaining between them. This CDR3 region has 16 residues. The CDR3 nucleotides read TGCGCCAGCAGCTTGATCCCCGGGAACATGAACACTGAAGCTTTCTTT. Encoded protein: CASSLIPGNMNTEAFF.

This chain uses TRBV5-1 with TRBJ2-3, with 11 bases fitting TRBD2. Germline V gene data show CDR1 as SGHRS and CDR2 as YFSETQ. CDR3 length equals 14 residues. J was trimmed by 4 bases and V by 4 bases; bases with no gene match: 2. This chain's CDR3 is CASSIAGGSDTQYF. CDR3 nucleotides: TGCGCCAGCAGCATAGCGGGGGGGTCAGATACGCAGTATTTT.

The chain joins TRBV7-2 to TRBJ1-2, with D uncertain. V gave up 3 bases and J gave up 7 bases, with 9 bases separating them. This CDR3 has 12 amino acids. Germline loops: CDR1 SGHTA, CDR2 FQGNSA. The CDR3 protein is CASSLTTSGYTF. CDR3 bases: TGTGCCAGCAGCTTGACAACGAGTGGCTACACCTTC.

The chain joins TRBV19 to TRBJ2-1; 10 bases align to TRBD2. V lost 6 bases, J lost 7 bases, and 6 bases stayed unmatched. Germline lookup yields CDR1 LNHDA and CDR2 SQIVND (reference sequence). The CDR3 extends over 14 amino acids. CDR3 coding DNA: TGTGCCAGTAGCAGCGGGGGGGCGCGAAATGAGCAGTTCTTC. Its translation: CASSSGGARNEQFF.

This clone was detected once. The V gene is TRBV10-3, the J gene TRBJ1-6, with 8 bases lining up with TRBD1. Germline CDR1 ENHRY, CDR2 SYGVKD. Trimming cost V 3 bases and J 6 bases; bases outside gene matches: 4. This CDR3 has 15 amino acids. The CDR3 DNA reads TGTGCCATCAGTGAATCCACAGGGGGTAATTCACCCCTCCACTTT. Residues: CAISESTGGNSPLHF.

V gene TRBV29-1 combines with J gene TRBJ1-3, with unresolved D. This CDR3 has 13 amino acids. Trimming removed 3 bases from V and 0 bases from J, with 6 bases in between. Germline V CDR1 and CDR2: SQVTM, ANQGSEA. In DNA form, the CDR3 reads TGCAGCGTTGACCCCGGCTCTGGAAACACCATATATTTT. Amino acids: CSVDPGSGNTIYF.

The rearrangement joins TRBV7-2 to TRBJ1-3, with a possible D match to TRBD1 (5 bases). The CDR3 runs to 14 residues. V dropped 3 bases and J dropped 4 bases, with 10 bases sitting between them. Germline lookup yields CDR1 SGHTA and CDR2 FQGNSA. For the CDR3, the DNA is TGTGCCAGCAGCTTTACAGGTAGAGGAAACACCATATATTTT. Translated, it gives CASSFTGRGNTIYF.

The chain links TRBV6-2 or TRBV6-3 to TRBJ1-2; 8 positions match TRBD1. Germline V gives CDR1 MNHEY, CDR2 SVGEGT. Trimming took 2 bases from V and 3 from J; bases not matched to a gene: 8. The CDR3 runs to 16 residues. The CDR3 is CASSYPTTGAYYGYTF. DNA of the CDR3: TGTGCCAGCAGTTACCCGACGACAGGGGCTTACTATGGCTACACCTTC.

The chain uses TRBV6-2 or TRBV6-3 and TRBJ1-6; D remains ambiguous. There are 12 residues in the CDR3. V was clipped by 2 bases and J by 10 bases, with 6 bases between them. The V gene's germline CDR1 is MNHEY and CDR2 SVGEGT. In DNA, the CDR3 is TGTGCCAGCAGTTACCGCCGGTCACCCCTCCACTTT. Translated, it gives CASSYRRSPLHF.

The chain has TRBV2 and TRBJ2-5; D remains ambiguous. This CDR3 contains 12 residues. Germline lookup yields CDR1 SNHLY and CDR2 FYNNEI. The V end lost 11 bases, the J end lost 5 bases, and 15 bases lay between the germline ends. The CDR3 spells CAAGPLPETQYF. In DNA form, the CDR3 reads TGTGCCGCTGGGCCATTACCGGAGACCCAGTACTTC.

This chain joins TRBV28 and TRBJ1-5; TRBD1 is a possible D gene (6 bases). The ends were cut back, 7 bases at V and 4 bases at J, with 8 bases in the middle. CDR3 length: 12 amino acids. Germline-derived CDR1 and CDR2 are MDHEN and SYDVKM. CDR3 coding DNA: TGTGCCAGCAATACAGGGAATCAGCCCCAGCATTTT. Its translation is CASNTGNQPQHF.

This chain connects TRBV6-2 or TRBV6-3 to TRBJ1-5, with D maybe TRBD1 (6 bases). The CDR3 loop spans 14 amino acids. Germline lookup yields CDR1 MNHEY and CDR2 SVGEGT. Trimming took 4 bases from V and 4 from J, leaving 11 bases between them. The CDR3 region is CASSWRTENQPQHF. The CDR3 DNA follows: TGTGCCAGCAGTTGGCGGACAGAAAATCAGCCCCAGCATTTT.

The chain joins TRBV6-2 or TRBV6-3 to TRBJ2-3, with 8 bases matching TRBD2. Germline V gene data show CDR1 as MNHEY and CDR2 as SVGEGT. V shed 2 bases, J shed 4 bases, and the junction held 5 bases outside the gene matches. This CDR3 contains 15 residues. This CDR3 reads CASSYPGLAPDTQYF. In DNA, the CDR3 is TGTGCCAGCAGTTACCCTGGACTAGCTCCAGATACGCAGTATTTT.

The V and J genes are TRBV3-1 (or the pseudogene TRBV3-2) and TRBJ1-5; no clear D gene. V shed 1 base and J shed 9 bases, with 13 bases lying between them. In germline, CDR1 is LGHDT, CDR2 YNNKEL (reference sequence). The CDR3 is made up of 14 amino acids. The CDR3 bases are TGTGCCAGCAGCCAAGGTGCGGGTTTGATGCCCCAGCATTTT. Translated: CASSQGAGLMPQHF.

V usage is TRBV6-1 and J usage is TRBJ2-7; tentatively, D is TRBD2 (5 bases). This CDR3 contains 17 residues. CDR1 and CDR2 (germline): MNHNS, SASEGT. The V end lost 2 bases, the J end lost 1 base, and 18 bases lay between the germline ends. The CDR3 DNA follows: TGTGCCAGCAGTGAATCTGGGATGATCCGAGGGTCCTACGAGCAGTACGTC. Translating it yields CASSESGMIRGSYEQYV.

The rearrangement joins TRBV7-2 to TRBJ2-5; 7 bases match TRBD2. This CDR3 spans 16 amino acids. Germline V gene data show CDR1 as SGHTA and CDR2 as FQGNSA. J gave up 3 bases and V 5 bases, and 12 bases lay outside the gene matches. The DNA of the CDR3 is TGTGCCAGCAGCATAGGGACTGTGCGGGGGAAAGAGACCCAGTACTTC. Translation gives CASSIGTVRGKETQYF.

The gene calls are TRBV27 and TRBJ1-2, with 7 bases aligning to TRBD1. The V gene's germline CDR1 is MNHEY and CDR2 SMNVEV (reference sequence). Losses at the gene ends were 3 bases for V and 8 bases for J; bases not matched to a gene: 15. This CDR3 has 16 amino acids. The chain's CDR3 is CASSFLPRRQGEGYTF. In DNA, the CDR3 is TGTGCCAGCAGTTTCCTCCCCCGTCGACAGGGTGAGGGCTACACCTTC.

The chain joins TRBV11-1 to TRBJ1-1, with 8 bases lining up with TRBD1. Unmatched junction bases numbered 8, after V lost 5 bases and J lost 0 bases. Germline CDR1 is SGHAT and CDR2 is FQDESV (reference sequence). This CDR3 is 16 amino acids long. The CDR3 sequence is CASSLRTGRLNTEAFF. CDR3 bases: TGTGCCAGCAGCCTTAGGACAGGGCGATTGAACACTGAAGCTTTCTTT.

This rearrangement joins TRBV6-5 to TRBJ1-6, with no clear D. CDR1 is MNHEY, CDR2 SVGAGI, per germline. The CDR3 has 13 residues. Trimming stripped 4 bases from V and 8 bases from J, with 9 bases between. This chain's CDR3 is CASSFEEYSPLHF. The CDR3 nucleotides read TGTGCCAGCAGTTTTGAGGAGTATTCACCCCTCCACTTT.

The V and J genes are TRBV5-1 and TRBJ1-3; D unclear. The germline CDR1 and CDR2 sequences are SGHRS and YFSETQ. The CDR3 has 14 residues. The V gene lost 3 bases and the J gene lost 1 base, with 8 bases spanning the gap. CDR3 nucleotide sequence: TGCGCCAGCAGCTCGGCAGGTTCTGGAAACACCATATATTTT. Residues: CASSSAGSGNTIYF.

The rearrangement uses TRBV6-5 and TRBJ2-7, with 7 bases matching TRBD1. Germline CDR1 and CDR2: MNHEY and SVGAGI. With 8 bases clipped from V and 3 bases from J, the junction kept 4 bases outside the gene matches. CDR3 length: 12 residues. In DNA form, the CDR3 reads TGTGCCAGCCAAACAGGGGACTACGAGCAGTACTTC. Translating gives CASQTGDYEQYF.

This sequence joins TRBV12-3 or TRBV12-4 and TRBJ1-4; D is undetermined. Between the trimmed V and J ends, which lost 6 bases and 4 bases, there was a span of 9 bases. The CDR3 has 13 amino acids. Here the CDR3 reads CASRTEINEKLFF. The CDR3 DNA reads TGTGCCAGCAGGACGGAGATTAATGAAAAACTGTTTTTT.

This rearrangement joins TRBV3-1 (or the pseudogene TRBV3-2) to TRBJ1-2; D call uncertain. CDR3 length equals 15 residues. Trimming shortened V by 1 base and J by 4 bases, and 13 bases separated the two germline ends. The germline V gene encodes CDR1 LGHDT and CDR2 YNNKEL (reference sequence). This CDR3 reads CASSQVKAGGYGYTF. CDR3 nucleotide sequence: TGTGCCAGCAGCCAAGTAAAGGCGGGCGGCTATGGCTACACCTTC.

The chain has TRBV5-1 and TRBJ1-6, with TRBD1 matching over 7 bases. The CDR3 sequence is 15 residues long. V lost 4 bases and J lost 5; bases outside the gene matches: 6. The germline V gene has CDR1 SGHRS and CDR2 YFSETQ. The CDR3 spells CASSNQQGNNSPLHF. Written as DNA, the CDR3 is TGCGCCAGCAGCAACCAACAGGGGAATAATTCACCCCTCCACTTT.

The chain carries TRBV11-2 and TRBJ2-3; a weak D match, TRBD2 (6 bases). With 5 bases removed from V and 2 bases from J, the gap between germline ends came to 14 bases. CDR3 size: 15 residues. Germline CDR1 SGHAT, CDR2 FQNNGV. The CDR3 DNA reads TGTGCCAGCAGCCCTAGTAGCGGTTCCACAGATACGCAGTATTTT. Protein sequence: CASSPSSGSTDTQYF.

The V gene is TRBV7-9, the J gene TRBJ2-7; D is ambiguous. Trimming shortened V by 4 bases and J by 0 bases, and 7 bases separated the two germline ends. CDR3 size: 13 residues. Germline CDR1 and CDR2: SEHNR and FQNEAQ (reference sequence). The CDR3 loop reads CASSSTSSYEQYV. In DNA form, the CDR3 reads TGTGCCAGCAGCTCGACTTCCTCCTACGAGCAGTACGTC.

V usage is TRBV20-1 and J usage is TRBJ2-7; perhaps TRBD1 as D (5 bases). The CDR3 is 11 residues long. The ends were cut back, 1 base at V and 5 bases at J, with 6 bases in the middle. CDR1 and CDR2 (germline): DFQATT, SNEGSKA (reference sequence). The CDR3 sequence is CSARVGHEQYF. DNA for the CDR3: TGCAGTGCTAGAGTGGGGCACGAGCAGTACTTC.